The present entry profiles one T cell receptor beta chain with its context. The antigen remains undetermined. In the PCR, 60 Vbeta and 13 Jbeta primers were used. Sequencing was performed with immunoSEQ multiplex PCR; in TCRdb, only in-frame clones are kept and a portion is missing. The sample gives roughly 180,000 clones, around 78% of which show up once; 13% is in the top ten. The record originates from a study of cytomegalovirus exposure and HLA in healthy donors. General study results and limits: Later analysis demonstrated an association between a missense DCLRE1C variant and TCR beta V- and J-gene trimming. When a later analysis compared HLA-associated TCR beta chains with equally common others, the HLA-associated chains turned out to be more clonally expanded and to have lower generation probabilities.

The clonotype comes from a woman between 50 and 59 years old in good health and CMV-seropositive. The material sequenced was PBMCs.

The CDR3 nucleotides are TGTGCCAGCAGGGCCGGGACAGAAGCTTTCTTT. Its translation is CASRAGTEAFF. The J gene is TRBJ1-1, the V gene TRBV27; D is possibly TRBD1 (6 bases). V gave up 6 bases and J gave up 8 bases, with 10 bases separating them. There are 11 residues in the CDR3. Germline V gene sequence: CDR1 MNHEY, CDR2 SMNVEV (reference sequence).